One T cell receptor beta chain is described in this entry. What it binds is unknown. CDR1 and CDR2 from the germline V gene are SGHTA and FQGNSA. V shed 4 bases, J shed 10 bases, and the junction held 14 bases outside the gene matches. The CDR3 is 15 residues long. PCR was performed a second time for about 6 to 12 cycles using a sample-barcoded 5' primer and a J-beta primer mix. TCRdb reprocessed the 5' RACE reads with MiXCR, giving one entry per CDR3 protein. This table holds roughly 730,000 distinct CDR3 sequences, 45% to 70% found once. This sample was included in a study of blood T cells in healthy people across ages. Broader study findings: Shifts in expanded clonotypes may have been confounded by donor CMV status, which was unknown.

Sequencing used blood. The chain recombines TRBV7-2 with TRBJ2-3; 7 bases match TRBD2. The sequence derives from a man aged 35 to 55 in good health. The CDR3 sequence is CASSSNSGPPAPQYF. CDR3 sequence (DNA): TGTGCCAGCAGCTCAAATAGCGGGCCCCCGGCGCCGCAGTATTTT.